This T cell receptor beta chain was recorded in a study of blood T cells in healthy people across ages. The CDR3 contains 13 residues. V gave up 4 bases and J gave up 5 bases; unmatched junction bases: 6. Germline assignment: CDR1 SQVTM and CDR2 ANQGSEA. Through a sample-barcoded 5' primer and a J-beta primer mix, a second PCR was run for roughly 6 to 11 cycles. Researchers report that a template-switch adaptor with 12 random nucleotides tagged each cDNA molecule. TCRdb ran MiXCR on the 5' RACE reads and lists one entry per CDR3 protein. The table includes around 620,000 distinct CDR3 sequences, about 26% detected once. Points on this clonotype: Its antigen remains unidentified.

General study results and limits: Significant beta diversity loss was already apparent by age approximately 38, declining roughly linearly.

What was sequenced was blood. The clonotype was recovered from a woman in her 70s in good health. The chain has TRBV29-1 and TRBJ2-5; TRBD2 matches at 8 bases. This CDR3 reads CSVGTSGRETQYF. CDR3 nucleotides: TGCAGCGTTGGCACTAGCGGACGGGAGACCCAGTACTTC.